The clone carrying this T cell receptor beta chain was seen a handful of times. The CDR3 loop spans 13 amino acids. Germline V gene sequence: CDR1 MNHEY, CDR2 SVGAGI. The V and J ends lost 4 bases and 6 bases, in that order; junction bases with no gene match: 0. TCRdb used MiXCR to reprocess the RT-PCR reads, holding one entry per CDR3 protein. The data hold about 160,000 distinct CDR3 sequences, with 24% observed a single time. The data stem from a study of patients and donors after allogeneic stem cell transplantation. The sample consisted of blood, either unsorted or a sorted T cell fraction (not recorded which). This TCR was sampled from a human donor who was either an allogeneic HSCT recipient or a stem cell or donor lymphocyte infusion donor (not recorded which). It is not recorded whose cells these are; they may come from a transplant donor. The gene calls are TRBV6-5 and TRBJ1-6; TRBD1 aligns across 7 bases. CDR3 in amino acids: CASSWDSNSPLHF. The DNA for the CDR3 is TGTGCCAGCAGTTGGGACAGTAATTCACCCCTCCACTTT.